These 28 T cell receptor beta chains were all obtained from the same sample, sequenced in a study of T cell clusters in autoimmune cytopenias. Multiplex touch-down PCR amplified TRB using TRB-A and TRB-B pools in one tube. TCRdb reanalyzed the multiplex PCR reads and collapses them to one entry per CDR3 protein, without DNA. The sample holds 8,000 or so distinct CDR3 sequences. Each sample's input was roughly 250 ng genomic DNA, 30,000 to 45,000 genome equivalents. Sequencing was done on a sample of peripheral blood. The receptors here all came from a human donor with an autoimmune cytopenia or autoimmune hepatitis (not recorded which).

The genes are TRBV6-5 and TRBJ1-4; checking the TCRdb D call of TRBD1 is not possible without DNA. The CDR3 is made up of 12 amino acids. The germline V gene encodes CDR1 MNHEY and CDR2 SVGAGI. CDR3 loop: CASRDDRDKLFF.

The CDR3 here is CASTSGGNTGELFF. The genes are TRBV5-4 and TRBJ2-2; TCRdb's D call, TRBD1, is unchecked because there is no DNA. There are 14 residues in the CDR3. The V gene's germline CDR1 is SGHNT and CDR2 YYREEE (reference sequence). Looking up the rest from reference TRBV5-4 and TRBJ2-2 gives the full variable domain: ETGVTQSPTHLIKTRGQQVTLRCSSQSGHNTVSWYQQALGQGPQFIFQYYREEENGRGNFPPRFSGLQFPNYSSELNVNALELDDSALYLCASTSGGNTGELFFGEGSRLTVL.

V usage is TRBV6-1 and J usage is TRBJ1-6; lacking DNA, the TRBD1 call made by TCRdb goes unchecked. Germline-derived CDR1 and CDR2 are MNHNS and SASEGT. The CDR3 covers 15 residues. CDR3 in amino acids: CASRGWDSYNSPLHF.

The chain carries TRBV5-6 and TRBJ1-5; the D call from TCRdb, TRBD1, cannot be confirmed without DNA. The CDR3 sequence is 15 residues long. The V gene's germline CDR1 is SGHDT and CDR2 YYEEEE. CDR3: CASSSNRGPGQPQHF.

This clonotype is classed as medium-sized by frequency. V gene TRBV6-6 combines with J gene TRBJ2-4; the TCRdb call, TRBD1, lacks DNA for checking. Germline CDR1 is MNHNY and CDR2 is SVGAGI (reference sequence). The CDR3 consists of 11 residues. The CDR3 reads CASTSGYTQYF.

This chain joins TRBV30 and TRBJ2-7; TCRdb's assignment of TRBD1 cannot be checked, as there is no DNA. The CDR3 sequence is 14 residues long. Germline CDR1 GTSNPN, CDR2 SVGIG (reference sequence). CDR3 residues: CAWSAPGGRWEQYF.

The rearrangement links TRBV5-6 to TRBJ1-2; TCRdb picks TRBD1, but there is no DNA to check that call. CDR1 and CDR2 (germline): SGHDT, YYEEEE. The CDR3 sequence is 13 residues long. CDR3 region: CASSPGTARGYTF.

The chain carries TRBV6-1 and TRBJ2-3; as DNA is missing, the TRBD1 call by TCRdb cannot be tested. CDR1 and CDR2 (germline): MNHNS, SASEGT. This CDR3 is built from 14 residues. The CDR3 is CASRPRQGADTQYF.

The gene calls are TRBV19 and TRBJ2-7; TCRdb's D gene call, TRBD1, goes unchecked for lack of DNA. From germline, CDR1 is LNHDA and CDR2 SQIVND (reference sequence). CDR3 length equals 16 residues. CDR3 sequence: CASSIGGTQGSYEQYF. Using reference TRBV19 and TRBJ2-7 for the parts outside the CDR3, the full variable domain is DGGITQSPKYLFRKEGQNVTLSCEQNLNHDAMYWYRQDPGQGLRLIYYSQIVNDFQKGDIAEGYSVSREKKESFPLTVTSAQKNPTAFYLCASSIGGTQGSYEQYFGPGTRLTVT.

This clonotype registers medium-sized by frequency. This chain uses TRBV29-1 with TRBJ2-7; the D call of TRBD2 rests on TCRdb alone, since no DNA is present to check it. This CDR3 has 13 amino acids. CDR1 and CDR2 (germline): SQVTM, ANQGSEA. The CDR3 is CSVGGGSAYEQYF.

The chain links TRBV5-1 to TRBJ2-3. Germline V gene data show CDR1 as SGHRS and CDR2 as YFSETQ. This CDR3 has 15 residues. The CDR3 sequence: CASSQDGSFTDTQYF. The variable domain in full, completed from reference TRBV5-1 and TRBJ2-3, reads KAGVTQTPRYLIKTRGQQVTLSCSPISGHRSVSWYQQTPGQGLQFLFEYFSETQRNKGNFPGRFSGRQFSNSRSEMNVSTLELGDSALYLCASSQDGSFTDTQYFGPGTRLTVL.

This clonotype registers medium-sized by frequency. This chain joins TRBV29-1 and TRBJ2-7; the D call from TCRdb, TRBD2, cannot be confirmed without DNA. CDR3 length equals 11 residues. Germline lookup yields CDR1 SQVTM and CDR2 ANQGSEA. This CDR3 reads CSAEEGNRQYF.

The chain links TRBV18 to TRBJ2-5; no DNA is available, so the TRBD2 call from TCRdb remains unchecked. The CDR3 runs to 15 residues. CDR1 and CDR2 from the germline V gene are KGHSH and LQKENI. Here the CDR3 reads CASSLREAKQETQYF. The complete variable domain, with remaining parts taken from reference TRBV18 and TRBJ2-5, reads NAGVMQNPRHLVRRRGQEARLRCSPMKGHSHVYWYRQLPEEGLKFMVYLQKENIIDESGMPKERFSAEFPKEGPSILRIQQVVRGDSAAYFCASSLREAKQETQYFGPGTRLLVL.

The chain combines TRBV12-3 or TRBV12-4 with TRBJ1-5. This CDR3 has 13 residues. CDR3 amino acids: CASSSHLNQPQHF.

The V gene is TRBV27, the J gene TRBJ2-2; TCRdb's D gene call, TRBD2, goes unchecked for lack of DNA. Germline assignment: CDR1 MNHEY and CDR2 SMNVEV (reference sequence). The CDR3 covers 17 residues. This chain's CDR3 is CASSFLKERELTGELFF.

The chain joins TRBV5-6 to TRBJ1-5; checking the TCRdb D call of TRBD1 is not possible without DNA. Germline CDR1 reads SGHDT; CDR2 reads YYEEEE. The length of the CDR3 is 16 residues. The CDR3: CASSKASQFSNQPQHF.

The chain joins TRBV27 to TRBJ2-3; TCRdb outputs TRBD2, but without DNA this stays unchecked. The CDR3 sequence is 17 residues long. Germline CDR1 reads MNHEY; CDR2 reads SMNVEV (reference sequence). This CDR3 reads CASSQGTSGRPTDTQYF.

CDR3 amino acids: CASTLLGGNTEAFF. The gene calls are TRBV12-3 or TRBV12-4 and TRBJ1-1. The CDR3 sequence is 14 residues long.

CDR3 residues: CASSLASSLGGQYF. The chain carries TRBV6-1 and TRBJ2-7. The germline CDR1 and CDR2 sequences are MNHNS and SASEGT. This CDR3 is built from 14 residues.

Measured by frequency, this clonotype is medium-sized. V gene TRBV29-1 combines with J gene TRBJ2-1; without DNA, the TCRdb call of TRBD2 cannot be checked. Germline CDR1 reads SQVTM; CDR2 reads ANQGSEA. The CDR3 sequence is 11 residues long. CDR3 in amino acids: CSEREVTEQFF.

The V and J genes are TRBV11-1 and TRBJ2-7; TCRdb's D gene call, TRBD1, goes unchecked for lack of DNA. Germline V gene lookup returns CDR1 SGHAT and CDR2 FQDESV (reference sequence). The CDR3 is 15 residues long. The CDR3 loop is CASTWGARVYYEQYF.

This clonotype is classed as medium-sized by frequency. The chain links TRBV15 to TRBJ1-1. The germline V gene has CDR1 LNHNV and CDR2 YYDKDF (reference sequence). CDR3 length: 15 residues. This CDR3 is CATSRDNNPNTEAFF.

In terms of frequency, this clonotype is medium-sized (0.01 to 0.1%). This chain joins TRBV6-5 and TRBJ1-2; TCRdb selects TRBD1, and the lack of DNA leaves this call unchecked. CDR1 is MNHEY, CDR2 SVGAGI, per germline. CDR3 length equals 13 residues. The CDR3 spells CASSSGQSYGYTF.

Considering frequency, this clonotype is medium-sized. The gene calls are TRBV6-5 and TRBJ2-2; TCRdb lists TRBD1, though no DNA is available to test this call. Germline lookup yields CDR1 MNHEY and CDR2 SVGAGI. This CDR3 is built from 13 residues. The CDR3 protein is CASSYGGGLELFF.

The chain links TRBV10-1 to TRBJ2-7; TCRdb selects TRBD2, and the lack of DNA leaves this call unchecked. Germline V gives CDR1 WNHNN, CDR2 SYGVQD (reference sequence). This CDR3 is 13 amino acids long. CDR3 residues: CASSEDYSYEQYF.

In terms of frequency, this clonotype is medium-sized. The CDR3 is CATSRDGRNTIYF. The V gene is TRBV6-5, the J gene TRBJ1-3; TCRdb's D call, TRBD1, is unchecked because there is no DNA. This CDR3 has 13 amino acids. The germline V gene encodes CDR1 MNHEY and CDR2 SVGAGI.

This chain links TRBV6-5 with TRBJ1-1. The CDR3 has 15 residues. Germline V gene lookup returns CDR1 MNHEY and CDR2 SVGAGI. CDR3 sequence: CASSWLGLQNTEAFF.

V is TRBV19 and J is TRBJ2-5; TCRdb reports TRBD2, a call that lacks DNA to check it against. Per the germline V gene, CDR1 is LNHDA and CDR2 is SQIVND (reference sequence). The CDR3 is made up of 16 amino acids. The CDR3 spells CASSIDRQSDRETQYF.